Only a few counts were recorded for the clone carrying this TCR beta chain. Its antigen is not identified. This sample was taken from a study of early T cells in non-severe SARS-CoV-2 infection. The overall study: Sequenced bulk RNA came from whole blood that was unsorted, and chains were unpaired. Study-wide points: Lookups in VDJdb leaned toward anti-spike CD8 responses and missed private and CD4 specificities.

CDR3 size: 14 residues. The V gene lost 6 bases and the J gene lost 0 bases, with 9 bases spanning the gap. Germline CDR1 and CDR2: KGHSH and LQKENI. Individual cDNA molecules each received unique molecular identifiers attached to them. TCRdb independently ran MiXCR on the 5' RACE reads; one entry per CDR3 protein. The repertoire has about 89,000 distinct CDR3 sequences, roughly 14% of them found once; the top ten carry about 0.58%. The V and J genes are TRBV18 and TRBJ1-3; D is unresolved. Sequenced material: whole blood. This clonotype was sampled from an adult who was a healthcare worker with PCR-confirmed SARS-CoV-2 infection or an uninfected control (not recorded which). The CDR3 loop reads CASSAGRSGNTIYF. The CDR3 nucleotides are TGTGCCAGCTCGGCCGGGCGCTCTGGAAACACCATATATTTT. The full variable domain, with the rest looked up from reference TRBV18 and TRBJ1-3, is NAGVMQNPRHLVRRRGQEARLRCSPMKGHSHVYWYRQLPEEGLKFMVYLQKENIIDESGMPKERFSAEFPKEGPSILRIQQVVRGDSAAYFCASSAGRSGNTIYFGEGSWLTVV.